This TCR beta chain was recovered during a study of chronic HIV infection and antiretroviral therapy. This CDR3 region has 13 residues. The V gene lost 7 bases and the J gene lost 5 bases, with 14 bases spanning the gap. The germline V gene has CDR1 MNHEY and CDR2 SVGAGI. MiXCR, run by TCRdb on the 5' RACE reads, gives a single entry per CDR3 protein. The data hold tens of thousands of distinct CDR3 sequences, with under 9.5% observed a single time. In its sample, this clonotype ranks as medium-sized (0.01 to 0.1%). The receptor was isolated from an adult who had HIV and had not received antiretroviral therapy, or was an uninfected healthy control (not recorded which). The J gene is TRBJ2-5, the V gene TRBV6-5; D is uncertain. Material for sequencing was peripheral blood. CDR3 coding DNA: TGTGCCAGCACCTCCGACGGCTCTGAGACCCAGTACTTC. Protein: CASTSDGSETQYF.